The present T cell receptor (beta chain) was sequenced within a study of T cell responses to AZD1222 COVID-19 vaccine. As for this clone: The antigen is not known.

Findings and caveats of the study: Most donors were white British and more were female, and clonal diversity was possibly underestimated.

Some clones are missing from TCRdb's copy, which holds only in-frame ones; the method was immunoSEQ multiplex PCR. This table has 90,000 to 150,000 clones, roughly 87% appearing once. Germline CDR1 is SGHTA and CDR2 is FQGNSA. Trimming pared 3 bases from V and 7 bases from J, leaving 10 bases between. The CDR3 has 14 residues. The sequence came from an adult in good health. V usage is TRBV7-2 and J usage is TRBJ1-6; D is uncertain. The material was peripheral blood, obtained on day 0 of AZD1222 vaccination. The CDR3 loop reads CASSFFRDNSPLHF. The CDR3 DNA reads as TGTGCCAGCAGCTTTTTCAGAGACAATTCACCCCTCCACTTT.